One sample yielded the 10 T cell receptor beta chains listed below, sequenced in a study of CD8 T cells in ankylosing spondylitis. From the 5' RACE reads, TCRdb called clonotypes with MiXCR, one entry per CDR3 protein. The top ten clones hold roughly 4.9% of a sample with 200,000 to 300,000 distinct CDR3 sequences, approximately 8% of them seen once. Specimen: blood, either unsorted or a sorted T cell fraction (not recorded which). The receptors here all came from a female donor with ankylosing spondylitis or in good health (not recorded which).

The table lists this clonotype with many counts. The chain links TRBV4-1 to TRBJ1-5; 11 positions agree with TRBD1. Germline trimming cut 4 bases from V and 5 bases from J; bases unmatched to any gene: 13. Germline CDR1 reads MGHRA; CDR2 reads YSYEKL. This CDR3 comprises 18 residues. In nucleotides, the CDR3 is TGCGCCAGCAGCCCGACCGGGACAGGGGGGAGTGATGATCAGCCCCAGCATTTT. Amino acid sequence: CASSPTGTGGSDDQPQHF.

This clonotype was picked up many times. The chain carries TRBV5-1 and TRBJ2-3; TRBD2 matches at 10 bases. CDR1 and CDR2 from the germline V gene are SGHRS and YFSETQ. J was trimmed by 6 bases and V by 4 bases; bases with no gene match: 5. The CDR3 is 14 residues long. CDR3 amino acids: CASSTLAGADTQYF. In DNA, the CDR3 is TGCGCCAGCAGCACGCTAGCGGGAGCTGATACGCAGTATTTT.

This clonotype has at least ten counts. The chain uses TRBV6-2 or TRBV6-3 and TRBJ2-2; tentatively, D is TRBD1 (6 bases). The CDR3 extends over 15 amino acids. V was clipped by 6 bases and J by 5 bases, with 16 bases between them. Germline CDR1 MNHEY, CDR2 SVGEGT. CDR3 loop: CASSLYRAGTGELFF. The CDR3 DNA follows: TGTGCCAGCAGCCTCTACAGGGCAGGGACCGGGGAGCTGTTTTTT.

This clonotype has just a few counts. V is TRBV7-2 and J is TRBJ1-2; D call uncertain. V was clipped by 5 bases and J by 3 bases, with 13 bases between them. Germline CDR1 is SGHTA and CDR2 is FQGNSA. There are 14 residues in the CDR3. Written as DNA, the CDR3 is TGTGCCAGCAGCCCGTTAATGATGGACTATGGCTACACCTTC. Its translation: CASSPLMMDYGYTF.

CDR3: CASSPWDRPSGANVLTF. The CDR3 DNA is TGTGCCAGCAGCCCTTGGGACAGACCCTCTGGGGCCAACGTCCTGACTTTC. This chain links TRBV7-9 with TRBJ2-6; 7 positions match TRBD1. Per germline, CDR1 SEHNR and CDR2 FQNEAQ (reference sequence). Trimming at V came to 5 bases and at J to 0 bases, leaving 7 bases not matched to a gene. CDR3 size: 17 residues.

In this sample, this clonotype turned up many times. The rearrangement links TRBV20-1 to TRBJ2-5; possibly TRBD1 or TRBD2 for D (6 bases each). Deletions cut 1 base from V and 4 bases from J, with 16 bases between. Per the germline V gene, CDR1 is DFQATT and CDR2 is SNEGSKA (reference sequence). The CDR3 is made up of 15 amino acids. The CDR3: CSARGGGWGTETQYF. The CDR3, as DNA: TGCAGTGCTAGAGGAGGGGGGTGGGGGACAGAGACCCAGTACTTC.

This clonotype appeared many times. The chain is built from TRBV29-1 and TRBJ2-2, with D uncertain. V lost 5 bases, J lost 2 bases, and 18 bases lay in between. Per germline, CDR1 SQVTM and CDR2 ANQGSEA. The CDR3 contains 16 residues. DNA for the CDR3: TGCAGCGTTAACCTCGTGGGCAGACAAAACACCGGGGAGCTGTTTTTT. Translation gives CSVNLVGRQNTGELFF.

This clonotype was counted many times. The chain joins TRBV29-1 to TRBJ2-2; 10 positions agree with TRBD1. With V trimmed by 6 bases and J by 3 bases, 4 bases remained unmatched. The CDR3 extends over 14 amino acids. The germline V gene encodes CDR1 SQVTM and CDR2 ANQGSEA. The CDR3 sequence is CSVSGTGDTGELFF. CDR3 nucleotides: TGCAGCGTCTCCGGGACAGGGGACACCGGGGAGCTGTTTTTT.

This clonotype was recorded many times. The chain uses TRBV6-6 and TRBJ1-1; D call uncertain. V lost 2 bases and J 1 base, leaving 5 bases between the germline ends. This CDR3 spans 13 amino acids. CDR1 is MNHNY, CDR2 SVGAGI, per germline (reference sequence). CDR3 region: CASSYRRNTEAFF. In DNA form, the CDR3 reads TGTGCCAGCAGTTACCGTAGGAACACTGAAGCTTTCTTT.

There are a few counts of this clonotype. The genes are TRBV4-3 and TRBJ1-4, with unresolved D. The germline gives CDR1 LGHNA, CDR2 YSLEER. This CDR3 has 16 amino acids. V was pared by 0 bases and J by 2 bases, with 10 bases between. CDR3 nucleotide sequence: TGCGCCAGCAGCCAAGATTTGGCGGTGACTAATGAAAAACTGTTTTTT. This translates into CASSQDLAVTNEKLFF.